This T cell receptor beta chain derives from a study of blood T cell repertoires in COVID-19. Study at large: Sample material is recorded as cDNA or gDNA derived from T cells, B-cell-depleted T cells, or PBMCs.

Measured with immunoSEQ multiplex PCR; TCRdb has only the in-frame clones, and not every one. The table includes about 93,000 clones, about nine tenths detected once. The CDR3 is made up of 18 amino acids. The genes are TRBV21-1 and TRBJ2-5; the table names TRBD2, a call not compared with the DNA. TRBV21-1 is a pseudogene. The sequence derives from a human donor with active COVID-19. The donor label of this sample is uncertain. The material sequenced was peripheral blood. CDR3 sequence: CASSKAGLAGGQQETQYF. CDR3 in DNA: TGTGCCAGCAGCAAAGCGGGACTAGCGGGAGGGCAACAAGAGACCCAGTACTTC.